This T cell receptor (beta chain) was sequenced during a study of blood T cell repertoires in COVID-19. Trimming shortened V by 5 bases and J by 7 bases, and 14 bases separated the two germline ends. Germline-derived CDR1 and CDR2 are KGHDR and SFDVKD. The CDR3 runs 14 residues. Profiling relied on immunoSEQ multiplex PCR, and the TCRdb table lists in-frame clones only, not all of them. The profile shows roughly 31,000 clones, about 86% of them singletons. The receptor was derived from a human donor with active COVID-19. The donor label of this sample is uncertain. The chain has TRBV24-1 and TRBJ2-1; D is perhaps TRBD1 (6 bases). What was sequenced was peripheral blood. The CDR3: CATSAQGRVNEQFF. Written as DNA, the CDR3 is TGTGCCACCAGTGCGCAGGGGAGAGTGAATGAGCAGTTCTTC.